A selection of T cell receptor beta chains follows, all from one sample in a study of blood T cell repertoires in COVID-19. TCRdb's table, derived via immunoSEQ multiplex PCR, lists solely in-frame clones and lacks some. The sample contains fewer than 120,000 clones, around 74% of which appear only once. Sequenced: peripheral blood. The receptors here all came from a woman between 55 and 75 years old with acute or convalescent COVID-19. The CDR3 runs from the conserved cysteine through the conserved F or W. A D gene is named only where the DNA matches it firmly. Size is stated for part of the rows, as once, few or many counts, or as a class when the clone is expanded.

J gene: TRBJ1-1; V gene: TRBV28; D gene: NA; clone size: NA; CDR3 protein: CAITGKIEAFF
J gene: TRBJ1-5; V gene: TRBV6-1; D gene: NA; clone size: few; CDR3 protein: CASSEIGLQPQHF
J gene: TRBJ2-1; V gene: TRBV18; D gene: NA; clone size: NA; CDR3 protein: CASSRERNEQFF
J gene: TRBJ2-7; V gene: TRBV7-8; D gene: NA; clone size: NA; CDR3 protein: CASSLVNREISGEQYF
J gene: TRBJ2-1; V gene: TRBV2; D gene: TRBD2; clone size: NA; CDR3 protein: CASTMTSGGAVEQFF
J gene: TRBJ1-5; V gene: TRBV19; D gene: TRBD1; clone size: few; CDR3 protein: CASNGQGLIHSNQPQHF
J gene: TRBJ1-5; V gene: TRBV7-2; D gene: NA; clone size: NA; CDR3 protein: CASTGGTPGQPQHF
J gene: TRBJ1-3; V gene: TRBV15; D gene: NA; clone size: NA; CDR3 protein: CATSRDSPGTGNTIYF
J gene: TRBJ1-2; V gene: TRBV19; D gene: NA; clone size: NA; CDR3 protein: CASSIDHQGNYGYTF
J gene: TRBJ1-2; V gene: TRBV2; D gene: TRBD1; clone size: NA; CDR3 protein: CASSEETGAYGYTF
J gene: TRBJ1-5; V gene: TRBV30; D gene: TRBD1; clone size: NA; CDR3 protein: CAWSGTGDNQPQHF
J gene: TRBJ2-1; V gene: TRBV6-5; D gene: NA; clone size: NA; CDR3 protein: CASRRDSSYNEQFF
J gene: TRBJ2-7; V gene: TRBV24-1; D gene: NA; clone size: few; CDR3 protein: CATSDPGSSYEQYF
J gene: TRBJ1-3; V gene: TRBV7-2; D gene: NA; clone size: NA; CDR3 protein: CASSLKQGGDTIYF
J gene: TRBJ2-7; V gene: TRBV25-1; D gene: TRBD1; clone size: NA; CDR3 protein: CASSEVGTGGGYEQYF
J gene: TRBJ2-7; V gene: TRBV7-9; D gene: TRBD1; clone size: NA; CDR3 protein: CASSPDRGLGKEQYF
J gene: TRBJ1-1; V gene: TRBV12-1; D gene: NA; clone size: few; CDR3 protein: CASSFAPGGTKLDTEAFF
J gene: TRBJ1-1; V gene: TRBV2; D gene: NA; clone size: NA; CDR3 protein: CASLILRGEAFF
J gene: TRBJ1-2; V gene: TRBV19; D gene: NA; clone size: NA; CDR3 protein: CASTQASYGYTF
J gene: TRBJ2-1; V gene: TRBV7-6; D gene: TRBD2; clone size: few; CDR3 protein: CASSLSGGPPTPYNEQFF
J gene: TRBJ1-6; V gene: TRBV29-1; D gene: TRBD1; clone size: NA; CDR3 protein: CSVRTGTENSPLHF
J gene: TRBJ1-2; V gene: TRBV28; D gene: NA; clone size: NA; CDR3 protein: CASSRSSIGGRGVNYGYTF
J gene: TRBJ1-1; V gene: TRBV7-2; D gene: NA; clone size: NA; CDR3 protein: CASSLQRRTEAFF
J gene: TRBJ2-7; V gene: TRBV6-5; D gene: NA; clone size: NA; CDR3 protein: CASKLLYEQYF